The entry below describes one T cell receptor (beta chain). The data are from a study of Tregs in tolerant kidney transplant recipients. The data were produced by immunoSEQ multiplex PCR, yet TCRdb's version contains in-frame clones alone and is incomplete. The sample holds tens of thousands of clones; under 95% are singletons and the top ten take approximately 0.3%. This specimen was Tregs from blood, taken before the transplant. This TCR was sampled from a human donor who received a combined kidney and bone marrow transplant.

In nucleotides, the CDR3 is TGTGCCAGCAGCAAAGAGGGAGGATACGAGCAGTACTTC. As protein: CASSKEGGYEQYF. This chain joins TRBV21-1 and TRBJ2-7; TRBD2, the table's D call, was not compared with the DNA. TRBV21-1 is reported as a pseudogene. CDR3 length: 13 residues.